A selection of T cell receptor beta chains follows, all from one sample in a study of shared clonotypes between healthy human individuals. Profiled with immunoSEQ multiplex PCR; TCRdb holds only in-frame clones, not every one. The table includes millions of clones, around 95% detected once. The sequencing input was naive CD4+ T cells sorted from blood. These receptors were taken from a man aged 18-30 years in good health. CDR3s include the opening cysteine and the closing phenylalanine or tryptophan. A D gene is named only where the DNA matches it firmly. Clone size is not always given. Where it is, it says once, few, many or a class for expanded clones.

V gene	D gene	clone size	J gene	CDR3 length	CDR3 DNA	CDR3 protein
TRBV29-1	TRBD1	.	TRBJ2-7	13	TGCAGCGTTGAACGAGACAGGGGCCCCGAGCAGTACTTC	CSVERDRGPEQYF
TRBV29-1	TRBD1	once	TRBJ1-4	12	TGCAGCTTCCTGGACAGGGATGAAAAACTGTTTTTT	CSFLDRDEKLFF
TRBV28	TRBD1	.	TRBJ2-1	15	TGTGCCAGCAGTTCCCGGGACAGGGGCTACAATGAGCAGTTCTTC	CASSSRDRGYNEQFF
TRBV30	TRBD2	.	TRBJ2-1	14	TGTGCCTGGAGTCGAGGCGGGGGGTTGGATGAGCAGTTCTTC	CAWSRGGGLDEQFF
TRBV5-1	.	.	TRBJ2-3	15	TGCGCCAGCAGCTTGGAGGGGTTCGTAACAGATACGCAGTATTTT	CASSLEGFVTDTQYF
TRBV5-1	.	.	TRBJ2-5	13	TGCGCCAGCAGCTTGGAGGCAGGGAAAACCCAGTACTTC	CASSLEAGKTQYF
TRBV5-4	.	.	TRBJ2-6	15	TGTGCCAGCAGCCCCACAAGCTCTGGGGCCAACGTCCTGACTTTC	CASSPTSSGANVLTF
TRBV25-1	TRBD1	.	TRBJ2-1	17	TGTGCCGGGGGTTGGGGACAGGCTTTGAGCTCCTACAATGAGCAGTTCTTC	CAGGWGQALSSYNEQFF
TRBV7-9	TRBD2	.	TRBJ2-3	15	TGTGCCAGCAGCTTAGCCTCGGGGGGGCAAGATACGCAGTATTTT	CASSLASGGQDTQYF
TRBV7-2	.	once	TRBJ2-1	12	TGTGCCAGCAGCTACATGGACAATGAGCAGTTCTTC	CASSYMDNEQFF
TRBV7-2	TRBD1	.	TRBJ2-6	17	TGTGCCAGCAGGCGGACAGGGATTGCGTCTGGGGCCAACGTCCTGACTTTC	CASRRTGIASGANVLTF
TRBV7-9	TRBD2	.	TRBJ2-3	16	TGTGCCAGCAGCCCGCCGGGAGGGCGAGGCACAGATACGCAGTATTTT	CASSPPGGRGTDTQYF
TRBV28	TRBD1	.	TRBJ1-5	14	TGTGCCAGCAGTTTAATACAGGGGAAAGGGCCCCAGCATTTT	CASSLIQGKGPQHF
TRBV28	TRBD1	.	TRBJ2-7	15	TGTGCCAGCAGTTGGTCCGGGACAGGTCCAGCGAAACAGTACTTC	CASSWSGTGPAKQYF
TRBV6-5	TRBD2	.	TRBJ2-3	15	TGTGCCAGCGGAGGGGATGGACTAGCGGGGGCGACAAAGTATTTT	CASGGDGLAGATKYF
TRBV5-1	.	.	TRBJ1-4	14	TGCGCCAGCAGCGGAGGCGGGTCTAATGAAAAACTGTTTTTT	CASSGGGSNEKLFF
TRBV7-8	.	.	TRBJ1-1	15	TGTGCCAGCAGCGCCGGCGGAGCCAGGAACACTGAAGCTTTCTTT	CASSAGGARNTEAFF
TRBV5-4	TRBD1	once	TRBJ1-6	15	TGTGCCAGCAGCTTGGGCGGGACAGCTAACTCACCCCTCCACTTT	CASSLGGTANSPLHF
TRBV18	TRBD1	.	TRBJ2-1	17	TGTGCCAGCTCTATGACAGGGGGAGCTGTGTTGGGGAATGAGCAGTTCTTC	CASSMTGGAVLGNEQFF
TRBV5-1	TRBD1	.	TRBJ1-2	14	TGCGCCAGCAGCCCCGGGGACAGCTCCTATGGCTACACCTTC	CASSPGDSSYGYTF
TRBV18	.	.	TRBJ2-7	15	TGTGCCAGCTCCAAAAACGGAGGGCCCTCCTACGAGCAGTACTTC	CASSKNGGPSYEQYF
TRBV5-8	TRBD1	.	TRBJ2-7	16	TGTGCCAGCAGCCCCCAGCCCGGGACAGGGTGTTACGAGCAGTACTTC	CASSPQPGTGCYEQYF
TRBV18	.	once	TRBJ2-5	13	TGTGCCAGCTCACCATTGGGGTTAGAGACCCAGTACTTC	CASSPLGLETQYF
TRBV6-1	.	once	TRBJ1-1	14	TGTGCCAGCGGTAGCGGACAGCTGAACACTGAAGCTTTCTTT	CASGSGQLNTEAFF
TRBV19	.	few	TRBJ2-1	13	TGTGCCAGTAGTGGAGACAGGTACCATGAGCAGTTCTTC	CASSGDRYHEQFF
TRBV19	TRBD2	few	TRBJ2-7	15	TGTGCCAGTAGTATCCCAGCTAGCGGGGGCTACGAGCAGTACTTC	CASSIPASGGYEQYF
TRBV5-1	TRBD1	.	TRBJ1-2	14	TGCGCCAGCAACATCCAGGGGGCAGGCTATGGCTACACCTTC	CASNIQGAGYGYTF
TRBV18	TRBD1	.	TRBJ2-7	13	TGTGCCAGCTCACGGACAGGGCCCTACGAGCAGTACTTC	CASSRTGPYEQYF
TRBV5-1	TRBD1	once	TRBJ2-2	17	TGCGCCAGCAGCTTGGCCGCGGGGACAGGGGGTACCGGGGAGCTGTTTTTT	CASSLAAGTGGTGELFF
TRBV11-2	.	.	TRBJ2-1	12	TGTGCCAGCAGCCAAGGGACCCCGTTACAGTTCTTC	CASSQGTPLQFF
TRBV13	.	once	TRBJ2-3	15	TGTGCCAGCAGCGTCGGACAGCGAGTGACAGATACGCAGTATTTT	CASSVGQRVTDTQYF
TRBV18	TRBD1	.	TRBJ1-2	14	TGTGCCAGCTCGCTACAGGGGTCGGACTATGGCTACACCTTC	CASSLQGSDYGYTF